This record concerns one T cell receptor beta chain sequence. This sample was taken from a study of blood T cell repertoires in COVID-19. Turning to the study itself: Acute and convalescent COVID-19 specimens originated in the United States, Italy and Spain. In each case, the material was cDNA or gDNA derived from T cells, B-cell-depleted T cells, or PBMCs.

The table came from immunoSEQ multiplex PCR; TCRdb's copy has only in-frame clones and leaves some out. This table holds under 20,000 clones, roughly 82% found once. Germline V gives CDR1 MNHEY, CDR2 SVGEGT. The CDR3 loop spans 14 amino acids. The junction had 8 bases not matched to a gene; V was cut back by 5 bases and J by 5 bases. This clonotype was obtained from a man older than 75 with active COVID-19. The V call is TRBV6-2 or TRBV6-3, the J call TRBJ2-7; 8 bases map to TRBD2. The sample was peripheral blood. The CDR3 spells CASSRTGGPNEQYF. The CDR3, as DNA: TGTGCCAGCAGTCGGACGGGAGGGCCCAACGAGCAGTACTTC.